The present T cell receptor beta chain was sequenced within a study of blood T cell repertoires in COVID-19. Study-level information: The study drew acute and convalescent COVID-19 samples from the United States, Italy and Spain. T cells, B-cell-depleted T cells, or PBMCs provided the cDNA or gDNA that served as material.

There are 16 residues in the CDR3. Authors' analysis steps: Amplification of reference gene primers was used by the study to estimate nucleated cell counts. Data came from immunoSEQ multiplex PCR; TCRdb stores just in-frame clones and leaves some out. That table furnishes V, J and clone size, whereas the DNA furnished D and trimming. This sample has 50,000 to 65,000 clones, with 76% found just once. The receptor's source is a woman aged 45-65 years with active or convalescent COVID-19. The chain links TRBV12-2 to TRBJ2-5; the table's D call of TRBD2 was not tested on the DNA. TRBV12-2 is tagged as a pseudogene. The specimen was peripheral blood. CDR3 nucleotide sequence: TGTGCAAGTCGCACTTGGGACTATAAAATACAAGAGACCCAGTACTTC. Its protein product is CASRTWDYKIQETQYF.